This is a list of T cell receptor beta chains from one sample in a study of read filtering for tumor transcriptome and immune sequencing. TCRdb processed the reads anew with MiXCR; each CDR3 protein has one entry. Of over 14,000 distinct CDR3 sequences listed, around 21% are singletons. The sequencing input was a population of CD138-negative cells sorted from bone marrow. The receptor source for this set is a donor at least 40 years old with multiple myeloma. Each CDR3 is given with its conserved first and last residue. Each record gives: CDR3 DNA, CDR3 protein, V gene, D gene, J gene, clone size. A D gene is named only where the DNA matches it firmly. A clone size is listed for some rows: how often the clone was seen (once, few, many), or a class if it is expanded.

TGTGCCAGCACCCTCGGGCCAGGGGACCTCGAGCAGTACTTC CASTLGPGDLEQYF TRBV9 . TRBJ2-7 .
TGTGCCAGCAGCCAAGTACTAGCGGGGAGCCAAGAGACCCAGTACTTC CASSQVLAGSQETQYF TRBV3-1 TRBD2 TRBJ2-5 .
TGTGCCAGCCTGGACGGCTACAATGAGCAGTTCTTC CASLDGYNEQFF TRBV7-9 . TRBJ2-1 many
TGTGCCAGCAGCTTCCTCGGGACAGGGGGCGGCTACAATGAGCAGTTCTTC CASSFLGTGGGYNEQFF TRBV7-8 TRBD1 TRBJ2-1 many
TGTGCCAGCAGTTTAATATCTAGCGGGGTACCCTACGAGCAGTACTTC CASSLISSGVPYEQYF TRBV27 TRBD2 TRBJ2-7 .
TGTGCCAGCAGTCGGACTAGCGGGGCTTTCCAAGAGACCCAGTACTTC CASSRTSGAFQETQYF TRBV7-8 TRBD2 TRBJ2-5 few
TGCAGTGCTAGAGATCCCCGGGGAAATGAGCAGTTCTTC CSARDPRGNEQFF TRBV20-1 . TRBJ2-1 many
TGCGCCAGCAGCCAAGATCGGGGGACATTCGGGACCGGGGAGCTGTTTTTT CASSQDRGTFGTGELFF TRBV4-3 . TRBJ2-2 .
TGTGCCATACCTCGGGAGGTCCCCTACGAGCAGTACTTC CAIPREVPYEQYF TRBV27 TRBD2 TRBJ2-7 medium-sized
TGCAGCGTTGATCGGGAAAACAATGAGCAGTTCTTC CSVDRENNEQFF TRBV29-1 . TRBJ2-1 many
TGTGCCAGCAGTTACAACGGCAGGGTTTACGAGCAGTACTTC CASSYNGRVYEQYF TRBV6-6 . TRBJ2-7 many
TGTGCCAGTAGTATATCGACGGAGACCCAGTACTTC CASSISTETQYF TRBV19 . TRBJ2-5 few
TGTGCCAGCTCAATTACTCGGGGTGGTGACACCGGGGAGCTGTTTTTT CASSITRGGDTGELFF TRBV25-1 . TRBJ2-2 many
TGCAGTGCTAGGACTAGTCTTCACAATGAGCAGTTCTTC CSARTSLHNEQFF TRBV20-1 . TRBJ2-1 many
TGCAGCGTGGGACAGCCGAACACTGAAGCTTTCTTT CSVGQPNTEAFF TRBV29-1 TRBD1 TRBJ1-1 few
TGTGCCAGCAGCTTAACTAGCGGGTACAATGAGCAGTTCTTC CASSLTSGYNEQFF TRBV7-2 TRBD2 TRBJ2-1 many
TGCGCCAGCAGCCAAGGTCTGGACTACTCCTACGAGCAGTACTTC CASSQGLDYSYEQYF TRBV4-1 . TRBJ2-7 many
TGCAGCGTTGAAGGAGCGGGGCTCCACACAGATACGCAGTATTTT CSVEGAGLHTDTQYF TRBV29-1 TRBD2 TRBJ2-3 many
TGTGCCAGCAGCTTTCCGGTTACGAATCAGGGCGCCCGAGTCTACAATGAGCAGTTCTTC CASSFPVTNQGARVYNEQFF TRBV11-2 . TRBJ2-1 .
TGTGCCAGCAGCCCAAGGACAGGGCACAATCAGCCCCAGCATTTT CASSPRTGHNQPQHF TRBV7-2 TRBD1 TRBJ1-5 few
TGTGCCAGCAGCCAAGGCGGGACAGGGGACGGGGCCAACGTCCTGACTTTC CASSQGGTGDGANVLTF TRBV3-1 TRBD1 TRBJ2-6 .
TGTGCCAGCAGCTTGGGACAGGGGGCCTACGAGCAGTACTTC CASSLGQGAYEQYF TRBV7-9 TRBD1 TRBJ2-7 many
TGCAGCGTAGACACAGGGGATGGACAGCCCCAGCATTTT CSVDTGDGQPQHF TRBV29-1 TRBD1 TRBJ1-5 .
TGTGCCAGCAGTTACTCTCCGGATGCCTATTGGGAAACTGAAGCTTTCTTT CASSYSPDAYWETEAFF TRBV6-5 . TRBJ1-1 .
TGCGCCAGCAGCCCGGACGGCACGGGGGCCAACGTCCTGACTTTC CASSPDGTGANVLTF TRBV5-1 . TRBJ2-6 many
TGCAGTGCGAAGACTACCTTGGGCTACAATGAGCAGTTCTTC CSAKTTLGYNEQFF TRBV20-1 . TRBJ2-1 medium-sized
TGTGCCAGCAGCTTAGCTCTGGGTTCAATTGAGCAGTTCTTC CASSLALGSIEQFF TRBV7-9 . TRBJ2-1 many
TGCAGCGTTCTAAACAGAGGGCGGGTGAACACTGAAGCTTTCTTT CSVLNRGRVNTEAFF TRBV29-1 . TRBJ1-1 few
TGCGCCAGCAGCATCGAAGGGTACTCTGGAAACACCATATATTTT CASSIEGYSGNTIYF TRBV5-1 . TRBJ1-3 many
TGTGCCAGCTCACCCCTAACCACTCAGGGGCCGGAGACCCAGTACTTC CASSPLTTQGPETQYF TRBV18 . TRBJ2-5 few
TGTGCCAGCAGCCTGGGGGGCCGCGAAGCTTTCTTT CASSLGGREAFF TRBV13 . TRBJ1-1 .
TGTGCCAGCAGCCAATCAACAGGGTCGACAGATACGCAGTATTTT CASSQSTGSTDTQYF TRBV3-1 . TRBJ2-3 many
TGTGCCAGCAGTGACTCAGGGGGGAACACTGAAGCTTTCTTT CASSDSGGNTEAFF TRBV6-1 TRBD1 TRBJ1-1 few
TGCAGTGCTCCAACAGGGACCATGAACACTGAAGCTTTCTTT CSAPTGTMNTEAFF TRBV20-1 . TRBJ1-1 few
TGTGCCAGCAGTCCCGGGACAGGGGACGAGCAGTACTTC CASSPGTGDEQYF TRBV6-1 TRBD1 TRBJ2-7 .
TGTGCCAGCAGTGTGTCCAGCGGGAGTTCCGGTGAGCAGTTCTTC CASSVSSGSSGEQFF TRBV2 TRBD2 TRBJ2-1 many
TGTGCCAGTAGTATCCAAGGATCGTACGAGCAGTACTTC CASSIQGSYEQYF TRBV19 . TRBJ2-7 many
TGTGCCAGCAGCCAAGATGGGTTGGGCGGGGGGTACGACAATGAGCAGTTCTTC CASSQDGLGGGYDNEQFF TRBV3-1 TRBD2 TRBJ2-1 many
TGCAGTGCTAGGCGACCTAGCATGGGGAACACTGAAGCTTTCTTT CSARRPSMGNTEAFF TRBV20-1 . TRBJ1-1 .
TGCAGTGCTCAAATTAGCGGGAGTGAATACAATGAGCAGTTCTTC CSAQISGSEYNEQFF TRBV20-1 TRBD2 TRBJ2-1 many
TGTGCCAGCAGCTTGGGACTAGCGGAGCACAATGAGCAGTTCTTC CASSLGLAEHNEQFF TRBV7-2 TRBD2 TRBJ2-1 many
TGCAGTGCTAGTGGGGGGGACAATCCCCTCAGGGTGGAGACCCGGTACTTC CSASGGDNPLRVETRYF TRBV20-1 . TRBJ2-5 once
TGTGCCAGCAGCTTAGGAGAACTAGCGGGGGACCATCCCCGCTTCTTC CASSLGELAGDHPRFF TRBV7-6 TRBD2 TRBJ2-1 many
TGTGCCAGCAGTCGGGACAATTCGTATGGCTACACCTTC CASSRDNSYGYTF TRBV5-6 . TRBJ1-2 many
TGTGCCAGCAGTTACAGGGACAGGGGGGATGAGCAGTTCTTC CASSYRDRGDEQFF TRBV6-5 TRBD1 TRBJ2-1 many
TGCAGCGTTGATCGAGAGACCCAGTACTTC CSVDRETQYF TRBV29-1 . TRBJ2-5 few
TGTGCCAGCAGCCAAGTCGGGGGGCCTACTGAAGCTTTCTTT CASSQVGGPTEAFF TRBV3-1 . TRBJ1-1 many
TGTGCCAGTAATAGACTAGCGGGAGAGAGCTACGAGCAGTACTTC CASNRLAGESYEQYF TRBV19 TRBD2 TRBJ2-7 .
TGCAGCGTTCCCAGCAGATCGACAGGGAGGTCAGCTTTCTTT CSVPSRSTGRSAFF TRBV29-1 TRBD1 TRBJ1-1 .
TGCGCCAGCAGTCTGCAGGCCCTGACATACGAGCAGTACTTC CASSLQALTYEQYF TRBV5-1 . TRBJ2-7 .
TGTGCCAGCAGTTCCTACAGGGGTGGTGAAGCTTTCTTT CASSSYRGGEAFF TRBV12-3/TRBV12-4 TRBD1 TRBJ1-1 many
TGTGCCACCAGTGATTTGCGACAGGGGTCTAACACAGATACGCAGTATTTT CATSDLRQGSNTDTQYF TRBV24-1 TRBD1 TRBJ2-3 few